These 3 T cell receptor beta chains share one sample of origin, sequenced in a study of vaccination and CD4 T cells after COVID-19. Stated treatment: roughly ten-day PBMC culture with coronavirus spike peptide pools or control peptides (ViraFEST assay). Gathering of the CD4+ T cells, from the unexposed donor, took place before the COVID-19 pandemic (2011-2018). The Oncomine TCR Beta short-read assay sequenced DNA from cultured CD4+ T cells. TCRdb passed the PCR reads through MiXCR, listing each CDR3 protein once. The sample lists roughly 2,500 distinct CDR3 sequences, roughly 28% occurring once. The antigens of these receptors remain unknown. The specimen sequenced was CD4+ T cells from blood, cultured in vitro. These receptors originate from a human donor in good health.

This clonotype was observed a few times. The CDR3 DNA is TGCAGCGTAGGGACAGGCTCCTACAATGAGCAGTTCTTC. Translating gives CSVGTGSYNEQFF. This sequence joins TRBV29-1 and TRBJ2-1; the match to TRBD1 covers 8 bases. The CDR3 sequence is 13 residues long. Germline V gives CDR1 SQVTM, CDR2 ANQGSEA. V lost 6 bases, J lost 0 bases, and 1 base stayed unmatched.

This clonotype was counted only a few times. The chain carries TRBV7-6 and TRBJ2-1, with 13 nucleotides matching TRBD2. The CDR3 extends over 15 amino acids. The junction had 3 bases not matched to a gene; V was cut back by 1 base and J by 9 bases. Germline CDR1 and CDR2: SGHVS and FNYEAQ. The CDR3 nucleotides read TGTGCCAGCAGCTTAGGGACTAGCGGGAGTGGTGAGCAGTTCTTC. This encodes CASSLGTSGSGEQFF.

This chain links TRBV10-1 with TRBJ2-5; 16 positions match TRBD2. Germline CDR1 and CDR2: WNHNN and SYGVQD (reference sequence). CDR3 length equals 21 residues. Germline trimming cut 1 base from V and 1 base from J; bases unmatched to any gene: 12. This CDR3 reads CASSEFGTSGGVGVPQETQYF. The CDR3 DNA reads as TGCGCCAGCAGTGAGTTTGGGACTAGCGGGGGGGTGGGTGTGCCCCAAGAGACCCAGTACTTC.